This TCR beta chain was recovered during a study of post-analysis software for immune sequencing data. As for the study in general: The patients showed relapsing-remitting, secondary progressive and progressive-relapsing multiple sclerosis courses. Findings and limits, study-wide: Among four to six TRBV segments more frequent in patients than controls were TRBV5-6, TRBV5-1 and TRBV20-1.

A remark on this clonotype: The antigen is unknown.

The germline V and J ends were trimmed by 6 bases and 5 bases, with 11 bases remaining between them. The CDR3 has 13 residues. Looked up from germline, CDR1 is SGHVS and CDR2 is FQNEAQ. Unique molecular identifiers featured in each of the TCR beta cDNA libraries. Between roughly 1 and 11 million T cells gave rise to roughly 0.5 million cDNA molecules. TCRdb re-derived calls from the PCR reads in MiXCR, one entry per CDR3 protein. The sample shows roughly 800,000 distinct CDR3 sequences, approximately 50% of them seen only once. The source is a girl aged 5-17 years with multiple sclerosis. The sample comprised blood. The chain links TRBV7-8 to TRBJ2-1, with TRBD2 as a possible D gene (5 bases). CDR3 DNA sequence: TGTGCCAGCAGTTCCACTAGGGACAATGAGCAGTTCTTC. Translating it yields CASSSTRDNEQFF.